The 16 T cell receptor beta chains in this list originate from one sample, sequenced in a study of metastatic and nonmetastatic thyroid tumors. Patients underwent thyroid surgery, and none had received any treatment before it. TCRdb used MiXCR to call clones anew from the PCR reads. The sample holds roughly 21,000 clones, 28% seen once. Sequenced sample: tumor tissue. Receptor source: a male donor with papillary thyroid cancer or a benign thyroid nodule (not recorded which). Some clones in this sample may be carry-over from other donors' samples.

This clone was counted ten times or more. This may arise from a read error, as a much more abundant clone is one base away. The CDR3 end shows no conserved phenylalanine or tryptophan, and so a read error is likely. The genes are TRBV6-1 and TRBJ1-2, with D maybe TRBD1 (6 bases). The germline CDR1 and CDR2 sequences are MNHNS and SASEGT. The CDR3 length is 11 residues. Trimming stripped 10 bases from V and 7 bases from J, with 13 bases between. CDR3 amino acids: CATSAGAGYTS. DNA for the CDR3: TGTGCCACCTCCGCGGGGGCTGGCTACACCTCC.

Note on this clone: No conserved phenylalanine or tryptophan is present at the end of the CDR3, so a read error is the likely explanation. This chain uses TRBV7-8 with TRBJ1-3, with 7 positions matching TRBD1. Germline CDR1 SGHVS, CDR2 FQNEAQ. Germline trimming cut 5 bases from V and 8 bases from J; bases unmatched to any gene: 12. This CDR3 has 15 amino acids. CDR3 nucleotides: TGTGCCAGCAGCCCCTCGACAGGGCTTACGGACACCATATATCTT. Its protein is CASSPSTGLTDTIYL.

J is TRBJ1-3 and V is TRBV2; possibly TRBD1 for D (6 bases). Per germline, CDR1 SNHLY and CDR2 FYNNEI. The CDR3 has 14 residues. The V end lost 8 bases, the J end lost 4 bases, and 15 bases lay between the germline ends. The CDR3: CASAGGQRGNTIYF. CDR3 sequence (DNA): TGTGCCAGCGCGGGGGGCCAGAGGGGAAACACCATATATTTT.

This chain links TRBV2 with TRBJ1-3; 8 bases fit TRBD1. V was clipped by 9 bases and J by 0 bases; unmatched bases: 4. This CDR3 has 14 residues. Per germline, CDR1 SNHLY and CDR2 FYNNEI. The DNA for the CDR3 is TGTGCCAGGACGACAGGGGACTCTGGAAACACCATATATTTT. Translation gives CARTTGDSGNTIYF.

In this sample, this clone is medium-sized. The J gene is TRBJ1-1, the V gene TRBV7-2; D remains unclear. V was pared by 6 bases and J by 5 bases, with 13 bases between. Germline-derived CDR1 and CDR2 are SGHTA and FQGNSA. The CDR3 length is 13 residues. The CDR3 loop is CASSHGPWTEAFF. CDR3 nucleotide sequence: TGTGCCAGCAGTCACGGTCCTTGGACTGAAGCTTTCTTT.

This clone was counted once. A much more abundant neighbour one base away suggests this may be a read error. Other DNA sequences from this sample encode an identical CDR3 as well. The V call is TRBV7-3, the J call TRBJ2-3; 8 bases fit TRBD2. CDR1 is SGHTA and CDR2 is FQGTGA in the germline V gene. The CDR3 totals 19 residues. The CDR3 DNA reads as TGTGCCAGCAGCTTAACACCGGGACTAGTGGCGGGGGACACAGATACACAGTATTTT. It yields the protein CASSLTPGLVAGDTDTQYF.

By frequency in the sample, this clone is medium-sized. V and J are TRBV9 and TRBJ1-1; weak D call: TRBD1 (6 bases). Trimming stripped 0 bases from V and 4 bases from J, with 10 bases between. The CDR3 totals 14 residues. Germline V CDR1 and CDR2: SGDLS, YYNGEE. The CDR3 coding sequence is TGTGCCAGCAGCGTAGAAGGGGGGAGCACTGAAGCTTTCTTT. The encoded protein is CASSVEGGSTEAFF.

In its sample, this clone was seen many times. The V gene is TRBV24-1, the J gene TRBJ1-4; 8 positions agree with TRBD1. The CDR3 is 13 residues long. Germline V gives CDR1 KGHDR, CDR2 SFDVKD. J gave up 8 bases and V 7 bases, and 5 bases lay outside the gene matches. The CDR3 reads CATSETGVEKLFF. As DNA, the CDR3 is TGTGCCACCAGCGAGACAGGGGTGGAAAAACTGTTTTTT.

Of note for this clone: A much more abundant neighbour one base away suggests this may be a read error. Other nucleotide sequences from this sample produce the same CDR3. This chain connects TRBV29-1 to TRBJ2-7; maybe TRBD1 (6 bases). The CDR3 sequence is 14 residues long. Between the trimmed V and J ends, which lost 7 bases and 4 bases, there was a span of 20 bases. Germline CDR1 and CDR2: SQVTM and ANQGSEA. Written as DNA, the CDR3 is TGCAGCGCATCAACAGGGTTTAAATCTTACGAGCAGTACTTC. It codes for CSASTGFKSYEQYF.

This clone has only a few counts. The chain is built from TRBV12-5 and TRBJ1-2; D remains ambiguous. This CDR3 has 12 amino acids. Per germline, CDR1 LGHNT and CDR2 FRNRAP. Trimming shortened V by 1 base and J by 1 base, and 1 base separated the two germline ends. The CDR3 reads CASGLGNYGYTF. CDR3 in DNA: TGTGCTAGTGGTTTGGGTAACTATGGCTACACCTTC. The full variable domain, with the rest looked up from reference TRBV12-5 and TRBJ1-2, is DARVTQTPRHKVTEMGQEVTMRCQPILGHNTVFWYRQTMMQGLELLAYFRNRAPLDDSGMPKDRFSAEMPDATLATLKIQPSEPRDSAVYFCASGLGNYGYTFGSGTRLTVV.

This clone was recorded a few times. The rearrangement joins TRBV6-1 to TRBJ2-7; 9 nucleotides agree with TRBD2. This CDR3 has 13 amino acids. The germline CDR1 and CDR2 sequences are MNHNS and SASEGT. V dropped 3 bases and J dropped 7; count of bases not matched to a gene: 4. CDR3 amino acids: CASSDRLAEEQYF. CDR3 sequence (DNA): TGTGCCAGCAGTGATAGACTAGCGGAGGAGCAGTACTTC.

The V and J genes are TRBV20-1 and TRBJ1-5, with TRBD1 identical over 10 bases. This CDR3 is built from 14 residues. The trim removed 6 bases at V and 5 bases at J, leaving 7 bases unmatched. Germline CDR1 reads DFQATT; CDR2 reads SNEGSKA (reference sequence). CDR3 region: CSAEDRGDDQPQHF. Here the CDR3 DNA reads TGCAGTGCGGAGGACAGGGGGGATGATCAGCCCCAGCATTTT.

This clone was found a few times. The chain links TRBV6-2 or TRBV6-3 to TRBJ2-3; D may be TRBD1 or TRBD2 (5 bases each). The CDR3 loop spans 13 amino acids. Germline CDR1 and CDR2: MNHEY and SVGEGT. Trimming cost V 5 bases and J 0 bases, with 6 bases left between them. CDR3 DNA sequence: TGTGCCAGCAGTAGGGACAGCACAGATACGCAGTATTTT. This translates into CASSRDSTDTQYF.

V gene TRBV6-2 or TRBV6-3 combines with J gene TRBJ2-3; no clear D gene. CDR1 and CDR2 (germline): MNHEY, SVGEGT. This CDR3 contains 13 residues. V was pared by 7 bases and J by 2 bases, with 10 bases between. CDR3 region: CASKTGNTDTQYF. Written as DNA, the CDR3 is TGTGCCAGCAAAACTGGGAACACAGATACGCAGTATTTT.

In this sample, this clone is medium-sized. The chain combines TRBV13 with TRBJ1-2; D uncertain. Between the trimmed V and J ends, which lost 1 base and 1 base, there was a span of 7 bases. This CDR3 is 14 amino acids long. The germline gives CDR1 PRHDT, CDR2 FYEKMQ (reference sequence). In DNA form, the CDR3 reads TGTGCCAGCAGCTTAGAGGGAGTTAACTATGGCTACACCTTC. Translation: CASSLEGVNYGYTF.

The sample holds many counts of this clone. The rearrangement joins TRBV20-1 to TRBJ1-4, with TRBD1 matching 10 bases. Germline trimming cut 4 bases from V and 8 bases from J; bases unmatched to any gene: 7. In germline, CDR1 is DFQATT, CDR2 SNEGSKA (reference sequence). CDR3 length equals 14 residues. In nucleotides, the CDR3 is TGCAGTGCTAAAGGGACAGGGGAGATCGAAAAACTGTTTTTT. It translates to CSAKGTGEIEKLFF.